This entry lists 26 T cell receptor beta chains sequenced from one sample in a study of human T cells and chemical hapten exposure. TCRdb itself ran the RACE reads through MiXCR, one entry per CDR3 protein. The top ten clones hold roughly 3.5% of a sample with roughly 100,000 distinct CDR3 sequences, around 10% of them seen once. Time point noted: pre-sensitization, week 0. As for treatment: therapeutic diphenylcyclopropenone sensitization with weekly scalp DPC. Here the sequenced sample was whole blood, taken in connection with sensitization to the hapten diphenylcyclopropenone (DPC). The receptors here all came from a woman aged 35 to 49 with alopecia areata. Some clones in this sample may be carry-over from other donors' samples.

This clonotype was counted at least ten times. The J gene is TRBJ2-7, the V gene TRBV4-1, with 7 bases lining up with TRBD1. The CDR3 covers 16 residues. Germline V gives CDR1 MGHRA, CDR2 YSYEKL. V dropped 0 bases and J dropped 2; count of bases not matched to a gene: 7. The CDR3 is CASSQDLQQGAYEQYF. CDR3 bases: TGCGCCAGCAGCCAAGACCTTCAGCAGGGGGCCTACGAGCAGTACTTC.

In this sample, this clonotype turned up many times. The chain combines TRBV6-2 or TRBV6-3 with TRBJ2-1, with 7 bases aligning to TRBD1. Germline loops: CDR1 MNHEY, CDR2 SVGEGT. With 2 bases clipped from V and 7 bases from J, the junction kept 5 bases outside the gene matches. This CDR3 region has 14 residues. Here the CDR3 reads CASSYNGRGNEQFF. The CDR3 DNA follows: TGTGCCAGCAGTTACAATGGCAGGGGGAATGAGCAGTTCTTC.

This clonotype was recorded many times. J is TRBJ1-5 and V is TRBV12-3 or TRBV12-4; unclear D gene. The CDR3 has 15 residues. Trimming took 0 bases from V and 0 from J, leaving 6 bases between them. CDR3 sequence: CASSLAGDSNQPQHF. Written as DNA, the CDR3 is TGTGCCAGCAGTTTAGCCGGCGATAGCAATCAGCCCCAGCATTTT.

This rearrangement joins TRBV3-1 to TRBJ2-3; TRBD2 matches at 11 bases. The ends lost 6 bases at V and 1 base at J; junction bases unmatched: 6. CDR1 is LGHDT, CDR2 YNNKEL, per germline (reference sequence). The CDR3 is 16 residues long. The CDR3 is CASSSLAGGRTDTQYF. CDR3 DNA: TGTGCCAGCAGTTCCTTAGCGGGGGGGCGCACAGATACGCAGTATTTT.

This clonotype was picked up many times. The chain recombines TRBV18 with TRBJ1-2; possibly TRBD1 for D (5 bases). Germline V gives CDR1 KGHSH, CDR2 LQKENI. Trimming took off 3 bases at V and 4 bases at J, with 15 bases between the two ends. The CDR3 has 15 amino acids. This CDR3 reads CASSPRQTDGYGYTF. The CDR3 DNA follows: TGTGCCAGCTCACCGCGACAGACCGACGGCTATGGCTACACCTTC.

CDR3 sequence: CASSYYGRAPQHF. The CDR3 DNA sequence: TGTGCCAGCAGTTACTATGGCAGAGCGCCCCAGCATTTT. This chain links TRBV6-2 or TRBV6-3 with TRBJ1-5; no reliable D call. Germline lookup yields CDR1 MNHEY and CDR2 SVGEGT. The CDR3 spans 13 residues. V gave up 1 base and J gave up 9 bases, with 10 bases separating them.

There are many counts of this clonotype. The chain employs TRBV7-2 and TRBJ2-3, with D perhaps matching TRBD2 (6 bases). CDR1 is SGHTA, CDR2 FQGNSA, per germline. The CDR3 length is 12 residues. V gave up 5 bases and J gave up 10 bases, with 13 bases separating them. The CDR3 sequence is CASSLLGGSQYF. The CDR3 DNA follows: TGTGCCAGCAGCCTCCTCGGGGGTTCGCAGTATTTT.

The V and J genes are TRBV28 and TRBJ2-2; D perhaps matches TRBD1 (6 bases). Germline CDR1 and CDR2: MDHEN and SYDVKM. V was trimmed by 4 bases and J by 2 bases, leaving 11 bases between them. This CDR3 region has 15 residues. The CDR3 bases are TGTGCCAGCAGTTCACAGGGCCATAACACCGGGGAGCTGTTTTTT. Translation gives CASSSQGHNTGELFF.

This clonotype was counted at least ten times. The chain recombines TRBV7-9 with TRBJ2-1; possible D gene TRBD1, 6 bases. The germline V gene encodes CDR1 SEHNR and CDR2 FQNEAQ (reference sequence). V was pared by 5 bases and J by 3 bases, with 20 bases between. The CDR3 contains 17 residues. The CDR3 coding sequence is TGTGCCAGCAGCAAAGGGGGAAGCAGGGTAATCTACAATGAGCAGTTCTTC. This translates into CASSKGGSRVIYNEQFF.

This clonotype was detected a few times. V and J are TRBV12-3 or TRBV12-4 and TRBJ1-2, with TRBD1 as a possible D gene (6 bases). V was cut by 4 bases and J by 8 bases, with 17 bases left in between. The CDR3 is 14 amino acids. This CDR3 is CASSSFGGGGGYTF. For the CDR3, the DNA is TGTGCCAGCAGTTCCTTTGGGGGCGGTGGCGGCTACACCTTC.

This clonotype came up many times. This chain uses TRBV5-1 with TRBJ1-2, with TRBD1 matching 9 bases. Per germline, CDR1 SGHRS and CDR2 YFSETQ. Trimming took 0 bases from V and 8 from J; bases not matched to a gene: 5. CDR3 size: 14 residues. The CDR3 region has the DNA TGCGCCAGCAGCTTGGAGGGACAGGGCTACGGCTACACCTTC. This sequence encodes CASSLEGQGYGYTF.

In its sample, this clonotype was seen many times. The chain is built from TRBV20-1 and TRBJ2-1; a possible D gene is TRBD1 (6 bases). Germline loops: CDR1 DFQATT, CDR2 SNEGSKA (reference sequence). Between the trimmed V and J ends, which lost 3 bases and 8 bases, there was a span of 17 bases. The CDR3 is 14 residues long. In DNA, the CDR3 is TGCAGTGCTAGCTCTCAGGGGAACAGTGATGAGCAGTTCTTC. This gives the protein CSASSQGNSDEQFF.

In this sample, this clonotype turned up a few times. The chain employs TRBV12-3 or TRBV12-4 and TRBJ2-2; D ambiguous. The CDR3 contains 15 residues. V lost 3 bases and J lost 1, with 9 bases in between. CDR3 nucleotide sequence: TGTGCCAGCAGTTTCGGGCAGTTGAACACCGGGGAGCTGTTTTTT. Its translation is CASSFGQLNTGELFF.

This clonotype was counted only a few times. The genes are TRBV7-9 and TRBJ1-4; a weak D match, TRBD1 (6 bases). The CDR3 is 15 residues long. Germline CDR1 is SEHNR and CDR2 is FQNEAQ (reference sequence). V shed 4 bases and J shed 3 bases, with 12 bases lying between them. CDR3 in amino acids: CASSSGGLANEKLFF. In nucleotides, the CDR3 is TGTGCCAGCAGCTCTGGGGGCCTGGCTAATGAAAAACTGTTTTTT.

The V call is TRBV5-1, the J call TRBJ2-3, with 8 bases lining up with TRBD2. Germline CDR1 reads SGHRS; CDR2 reads YFSETQ. The CDR3 runs to 14 residues. V lost 1 base and J lost 5; bases outside the gene matches: 3. The CDR3 DNA follows: TGCGCCAGCAGCTTGCGGGGGGGAGTAGATACGCAGTATTTT. Its protein product is CASSLRGGVDTQYF.

At least ten counts were recorded for this clonotype. The CDR3 sequence: CASSQDGVEAFF. CDR3 bases: TGTGCCAGCAGCCAGGACGGAGTTGAAGCTTTCTTT. The V gene is TRBV6-5, the J gene TRBJ1-1; D not resolved. Germline values: CDR1 MNHEY, CDR2 SVGAGI. V was shortened by 6 bases and J by 7 bases, with 12 bases between the two germline ends. This CDR3 has 12 residues.

In nucleotides, the CDR3 is TGTGCCAGCAGTTCTCGAGACAGCCGGGAGCAGTACTTC. As protein: CASSSRDSREQYF. The rearrangement links TRBV12-3 or TRBV12-4 to TRBJ2-7; possibly TRBD1 for D (5 bases). The CDR3 contains 13 residues. V was pared by 4 bases and J by 7 bases, with 14 bases between.

This clonotype was observed at least ten times. The chain has TRBV7-6 and TRBJ1-2, with a tentative D call TRBD1 (6 bases). Germline V gives CDR1 SGHVS, CDR2 FNYEAQ. Trimming removed 1 base from V and 4 bases from J, with 10 bases in between. The CDR3 spans 14 residues. As DNA, the CDR3 is TGTGCCAGCAGCTTAGGGCAGGGGAGCTATGGCTACACCTTC. It yields the protein CASSLGQGSYGYTF.

The chain couples TRBV4-1 to TRBJ1-6; D is unresolved. The CDR3 is 18 amino acids. V gave up 2 bases and J gave up 0 bases, with 14 bases separating them. Germline assignment: CDR1 MGHRA and CDR2 YSYEKL. In DNA, the CDR3 is TGCGCCAGCAGCCAATGGTTCATAGGGCTCTCCTATAATTCACCCCTCCACTTT. Translation: CASSQWFIGLSYNSPLHF.

Note on this clonotype: This may arise from a read error, as a much more abundant clone is one base away. The chain combines TRBV11-2 with TRBJ2-3; D gene uncertain. The V gene's germline CDR1 is SGHAT and CDR2 FQNNGV. Trimming took off 5 bases at V and 4 bases at J, with 22 bases between the two ends. This CDR3 comprises 17 residues. The CDR3 DNA sequence: TGTGCCAGCAGCGATCTACTACTGGGCCACTCCGCAGATACGCAGTATTTT. Translation: CASSDLLLGHSADTQYF.

The chain couples TRBV6-2 or TRBV6-3 to TRBJ1-2; D gene ambiguous. CDR1 and CDR2 from the germline V gene are MNHEY and SVGEGT. Trimming took off 10 bases at V and 4 bases at J, with 13 bases between the two ends. The length of the CDR3 is 12 residues. The CDR3, as DNA: TGTGCCACGCGGGGTGAGGGCTATGGCTACACCTTC. This sequence encodes CATRGEGYGYTF.

At least ten counts were recorded for this clonotype. The V gene is TRBV5-5, the J gene TRBJ2-7, with TRBD1 identical over 7 bases. The CDR3 totals 15 residues. The V gene's germline CDR1 is SGHKS and CDR2 YYEKEE (reference sequence). Trimming cost V 4 bases and J 3 bases; bases outside gene matches: 10. The CDR3 DNA reads TGTGCCAGCAGCCCGCGGCAGGGGGAAGTCTACGAGCAGTACTTC. Its protein is CASSPRQGEVYEQYF.

The V call is TRBV11-2, the J call TRBJ1-2; the match to TRBD1 covers 9 bases. CDR3 length: 13 amino acids. Trimming removed 5 bases from V and 14 bases from J; junction bases left unmatched: 12. CDR1 and CDR2 (germline): SGHAT, FQNNGV. In DNA form, the CDR3 reads TGTGCCAGCAGCGCGGACAGGGGTCTGAAGGGGACCTTC. It is translated as CASSADRGLKGTF.

This clonotype came up a few times. The chain is built from TRBV7-2 and TRBJ2-7, with D perhaps given as TRBD1 or TRBD2 (5 bases each). With 4 bases removed from V and 7 bases from J, the gap between germline ends came to 14 bases. This CDR3 is 13 amino acids long. Germline-derived CDR1 and CDR2 are SGHTA and FQGNSA. The CDR3 nucleotides read TGTGCCAGCAGCTCGGGACCCTTCGGGGAGCAGTACTTC. This encodes CASSSGPFGEQYF.

The chain links TRBV5-4 to TRBJ1-2; D possibly corresponds to TRBD1 (6 bases). V was trimmed by 4 bases and J by 0 bases, leaving 13 bases between them. This CDR3 spans 15 amino acids. Germline CDR1 and CDR2: SGHNT and YYREEE (reference sequence). The CDR3 DNA reads as TGTGCCAGCAGCCGTTACGACAGGACTAACTATGGCTACACCTTC. Its protein is CASSRYDRTNYGYTF. The entire variable domain, with the rest obtained from reference TRBV5-4 and TRBJ1-2, is as follows: ETGVTQSPTHLIKTRGQQVTLRCSSQSGHNTVSWYQQALGQGPQFIFQYYREEENGRGNFPPRFSGLQFPNYSSELNVNALELDDSALYLCASSRYDRTNYGYTFGSGTRLTVV.

This clonotype appeared a few times. This chain connects TRBV5-1 to TRBJ1-4; D gene ambiguous. Trimming took 7 bases from V and 8 from J, leaving 18 bases between them. The CDR3 consists of 14 residues. Germline-derived CDR1 and CDR2 are SGHRS and YFSETQ. This CDR3 is CASGPGYGSEKLFF. CDR3 coding DNA: TGCGCCAGCGGCCCTGGGTATGGCTCGGAAAAACTGTTTTTT.